This paragraph reports one T cell receptor (beta chain). The assay covered 85,000 to 100,000 TCR templates per sample. TCRdb's table, derived via immunoSEQ multiplex PCR, lists solely in-frame clones and lacks some. The sample carries approximately 92,000 clones, roughly 94% recorded once. The sample comes from a study of siplizumab effects on memory and regulatory T cells. V lost 2 bases, J lost 4 bases, and 15 bases lay in between. CDR1 SGDLS and CDR2 YYNGEE come from the germline V gene. The CDR3 sequence is 16 residues long. The specimen was non-Treg CD4+ T cells sorted from blood. V gene TRBV9 combines with J gene TRBJ2-2; TRBD1 is a possible D gene (6 bases). The sequence was obtained from a human donor in good health. CDR3 loop: CASSVQAGVRTGELFF. CDR3 DNA: TGTGCCAGCAGCGTCCAAGCAGGGGTGCGCACCGGGGAGCTGTTTTTT.